This T cell receptor (beta chain) was identified in a study of identical twins. Points from the study as a whole: Analyses based on zero insertions could be partly confounded by invariant MAIT and iNKT cells.

This clonotype showed up just a few times. Its antigen is not identified. One entry per CDR3 protein results from TCRdb running MiXCR on the 5' RACE reads. The data contain hundreds of thousands of distinct CDR3 sequences, 15% to 20% of them seen just once; the ten biggest clones take up around 12%. The germline V gene encodes CDR1 MNHNY and CDR2 SVGAGI (reference sequence). The CDR3 covers 12 residues. V shed 0 bases and J shed 10 bases, with 7 bases lying between them. In addition, the sample was reused for a study of T cells expressing NK-cell markers. This second report adds: Eight donors were sequenced, seven testing HCMV-seropositive and one testing seronegative. In several donors, these clonotypes also led the CD3+CD56-NKG2C+ fraction. No clear determination of HCMV specificity was made for expanded NKG2C+ T cell clones.

The receptor was isolated from a young woman in good health. The gene calls are TRBV6-6 and TRBJ1-5; no clear D. The sequencing input was PBMCs. The CDR3 is CASSYSGVPQHF. The CDR3, as DNA: TGTGCCAGCAGTTACTCCGGTGTACCCCAGCATTTT.